A selection of T cell receptor beta chains follows, all from one sample in a study of cytomegalovirus exposure and HLA in healthy donors. TCRdb's table, derived via immunoSEQ multiplex PCR, lists solely in-frame clones and lacks some. The sample holds about 65,000 clones, about four fifths seen once. Sequencing was performed on PBMCs. The receptor source for this set is a woman aged 25-40 years in good health and CMV-seronegative. CDR3s include the opening cysteine and the closing phenylalanine or tryptophan. The D gene is left open where the match is weak. Clone size is not always given. Where it is, it says once, few, many or a class for expanded clones.

TRBJ1-5 - TRBV6-1 - TGTGCCAGCAGTGAAGCGCGCCAGGGTAGTCAGCCCCAGCATTTT CASSEARQGSQPQHF
TRBJ2-2 - TRBV25-1 TRBD2 TGTGCCAGCAGTAACACGGGAGGTCCCGGGGAGCTGTTTTTT CASSNTGGPGELFF
TRBJ2-5 - TRBV4-1 TRBD1 TGCGCCAGCAGCCATGTAAAGGGGGCGAACTTAGAGACCCAGTACTTC CASSHVKGANLETQYF
TRBJ2-7 - TRBV7-9 - TGTGCCAGCAGCTTAAGTGCGGTCGACAGGACCTACGAGCAGTACTTC CASSLSAVDRTYEQYF
TRBJ2-2 - TRBV5-4 TRBD2 TGTGCCAGCAGCTTTAAGCGGGAGCGGGGTACCGGGGAGCTGTTTTTT CASSFKRERGTGELFF
TRBJ2-7 once TRBV27 - TGTGCCAGCAGTTTAGACAGCTCCTACGAGCAGTACTTC CASSLDSSYEQYF
TRBJ1-5 - TRBV29-1 - TGCAGGCCTCTGGGGCCGGATCAGCCCCAGCATTTT CRPLGPDQPQHF
TRBJ2-7 - TRBV6-5 TRBD2 TGTGCCAGCAGTTACTCGTGGACTAGCGGAAGCAGGGAGCAGTACTTC CASSYSWTSGSREQYF
TRBJ1-1 - TRBV20-1 - TGCAGTGCTCCGGGGAACACTGAAGCTTTCTTT CSAPGNTEAFF
TRBJ1-6 - TRBV6-1 TRBD1 TGTGCCAGCAGTGACTATTCAGGACAGGGTAGGAATTCACCCCTCCACTTT CASSDYSGQGRNSPLHF
TRBJ1-1 - TRBV6-5 TRBD1 TGTGCCAGCACCATGAACAGGGGGCCGAACACTGAAGCTTTCTTT CASTMNRGPNTEAFF
TRBJ2-7 - TRBV29-1 - TGCAGCGTTGCGGCCGGAGCCTACGAGCAGTACTTC CSVAAGAYEQYF
TRBJ1-5 once TRBV30 TRBD1 TGTGCCTGGGCAATACAGGGGAATCAGCCCCAGCATTTT CAWAIQGNQPQHF
TRBJ1-1 - TRBV30 TRBD1 TGTGCCTGGAGGACAGGGGGTGGAACTGAAGCTTTCTTT CAWRTGGGTEAFF
TRBJ1-5 once TRBV7-9 - TGTGCCAGCAGCTCCGAACAGGGTCGCAATCAGCCCCAGCATTTT CASSSEQGRNQPQHF
TRBJ1-2 once TRBV1 - TGCACCAGCAGCCAAGGGTATTCGGGAGATGGCTACACCTTC CTSSQGYSGDGYTF
TRBJ2-3 - TRBV7-9 - TGTGCCAGCGGCCAAAGCACAGATACGCAGTATTTT CASGQSTDTQYF